The clone carrying this TCR beta chain has just one count. As yet, its antigen is unknown. The entry originates in a study of blood T cells in healthy people across ages. Regarding the study as a whole: Leaving the PBMCs unsorted stopped any conclusive comparison of naive versus antigen-experienced cells.

A sample-barcoded 5' primer and a J-beta primer mix were used in a second PCR of about 7 to 12 cycles. TCRdb re-called the 5' RACE reads through MiXCR, storing one row per CDR3 protein. The profile shows fewer than 1,000,000 distinct CDR3 sequences, around 42% of them singletons. Germline V gene sequence: CDR1 SGDLS, CDR2 YYNGEE. CDR3 length: 14 residues. With 0 bases clipped from V and 8 bases from J, the junction kept 6 bases outside the gene matches. Sequences were obtained from blood. The TCR sequence derives from a man in his fifties or sixties in good health. The chain links TRBV9 to TRBJ1-1, with 8 bases lining up with TRBD1. The CDR3 DNA reads as TGTGCCAGCAGCGTAGAATCAGGGGGCACGGAAGCTTTCTTT. Translating it yields CASSVESGGTEAFF.